Listed below are T cell receptor beta chains from one sample, sequenced in a study of response to subunit inactivated influenza vaccine. MiXCR, applied by TCRdb to the RT-PCR reads, yields one record per CDR3 protein. The sample carries fewer than 650,000 distinct CDR3 sequences, about an eighth recorded once. Specimen: PBMCs from blood, collected 45 days after vaccination. These receptors came from a man aged 45-65 years who received an inactivated influenza vaccine. CDR3s include the opening cysteine and the closing phenylalanine or tryptophan. Each record gives: J gene, D gene, clone size, V gene, CDR3 protein, CDR3 DNA. The D gene is left open where the match is weak. Rows may omit the clone size; those that give it use once, few, many or a size class.

TRBJ2-7	NA	few	TRBV5-1	CASSGSVGQYF	TGCGCTAGTAGCGGATCCGTGGGACAGTACTTC
TRBJ2-3	TRBD2	NA	TRBV10-3	CAISPNSGGSTDTQYF	TGTGCCATCAGCCCAAATAGCGGGGGGAGCACAGATACGCAGTATTTT
TRBJ2-7	NA	NA	TRBV7-6	CASSLGSWGGEQYF	TGTGCCAGCAGCTTAGGAAGCTGGGGTGGCGAGCAGTACTTC
TRBJ2-2	NA	NA	TRBV20-1	CSASASGGGTGELFF	TGCAGTGCTAGTGCTAGCGGAGGGGGCACCGGGGAGCTGTTTTTT
TRBJ1-5	NA	NA	TRBV12-3/TRBV12-4	CASSRDINQPQHF	TGTGCCAGCAGCCGGGACATAAATCAGCCCCAGCATTTT
TRBJ2-1	TRBD1	NA	TRBV25-1	CASSESGGLHNEQFF	TGTGCCAGCAGTGAATCAGGGGGATTGCACAATGAGCAGTTCTTC
TRBJ1-5	NA	NA	TRBV12-3/TRBV12-4	CASRPPGRLQPQHF	TGTGCCAGCAGGCCCCCAGGGCGTTTACAGCCCCAGCATTTT
TRBJ2-1	NA	NA	TRBV7-2	CASSLRWGEQFF	TGTGCCAGCAGCCTTCGGTGGGGGGAGCAGTTCTTC
TRBJ2-5	TRBD2	few	TRBV9	CASSVGLAERETQYF	TGTGCCAGCAGCGTAGGACTAGCGGAACGGGAGACCCAGTACTTC
TRBJ2-5	NA	few	TRBV3-1	CASSLMQETQYF	TGTGCCAGCAGCCTAATGCAAGAGACCCAGTACTTC
TRBJ2-1	NA	NA	TRBV7-9	CASSPQLGQEGWDEQFF	TGTGCCAGCAGCCCCCAACTAGGGCAGGAAGGTTGGGATGAGCAGTTCTTC
TRBJ1-2	TRBD1	NA	TRBV10-3	CAISESTRQGAYYGYTF	TGTGCCATCAGTGAGTCGACCCGACAGGGGGCTTACTATGGCTACACCTTC
TRBJ2-2	NA	few	TRBV5-1	CASSLVGAGDPGELFF	TGCGCCAGCAGCTTGGTGGGCGCCGGGGACCCCGGGGAGCTGTTTTTT
TRBJ1-6	NA	few	TRBV7-9	CASSTGTTSSYNSPLHF	TGTGCCAGCAGCACCGGGACAACTAGCTCCTATAATTCACCCCTCCACTTT
TRBJ2-7	TRBD1	few	TRBV10-3	CAISGQGAYEQYF	TGTGCCATCAGTGGACAGGGGGCCTACGAGCAGTACTTC
TRBJ2-3	TRBD2	NA	TRBV24-1	CATSEGGSSTDTQYF	TGTGCCACCAGTGAGGGGGGGAGTAGCACAGATACGCAGTATTTT
TRBJ1-4	NA	many	TRBV20-1	CSAAGGASEKLFF	TGCAGTGCTGCAGGAGGGGCGAGTGAAAAACTGTTTTTT
TRBJ1-2	NA	NA	TRBV6-2/TRBV6-3	CASSKGAAAGYTF	TGTGCCAGCAGCAAAGGGGCAGCGGCTGGCTACACCTTC
TRBJ2-7	NA	NA	TRBV20-1	CSVLGGRGSHEQYF	TGCAGTGTCCTAGGTGGCAGGGGAAGCCACGAGCAGTACTTC
TRBJ2-1	TRBD1	NA	TRBV5-1	CASSLDRSYNEQFF	TGCGCCAGCAGTTTGGACAGGTCCTACAATGAGCAGTTCTTC
TRBJ1-1	NA	NA	TRBV20-1	CSASRDAVSTEAFF	TGCAGTGCTAGCAGGGACGCCGTCAGCACTGAAGCTTTCTTT
TRBJ2-1	NA	many	TRBV7-8	CASSSEQLSTYNEQFF	TGTGCCAGCAGCTCAGAGCAACTATCAACCTACAATGAGCAGTTCTTC
TRBJ2-2	TRBD1	few	TRBV20-1	CSARTGDGGELFF	TGCAGTGCTAGAACAGGGGACGGCGGGGAGCTGTTTTTT
TRBJ2-7	NA	NA	TRBV4-2	CASSQGGGTHSPYEQYF	TGTGCCAGCAGCCAAGGAGGGGGGACACACAGTCCCTACGAGCAGTACTTC
TRBJ2-3	NA	NA	TRBV10-3	CAISGWGFTDTQYF	TGTGCCATCAGTGGTTGGGGGTTCACAGATACGCAGTATTTT
TRBJ2-3	NA	NA	TRBV12-3/TRBV12-4	CASSLGPLWGEDTQYF	TGTGCCAGCAGTCTTGGACCTCTATGGGGGGAAGATACGCAGTATTTT
TRBJ2-3	NA	NA	TRBV3-1	CASSQVGGGPDTQYF	TGTGCCAGCAGCCAAGTGGGAGGGGGCCCAGATACGCAGTATTTT
TRBJ1-1	NA	NA	TRBV29-1	CSVEDNAKGWGSEAFF	TGCAGCGTTGAAGACAATGCAAAGGGTTGGGGCTCTGAAGCTTTCTTT
TRBJ2-7	TRBD2	many	TRBV20-1	CSASEPRLAGEYEQYF	TGCAGTGCTAGTGAACCCCGACTAGCGGGAGAGTACGAGCAGTACTTC
TRBJ1-1	TRBD1	few	TRBV4-2	CASSLETGTGVLAEAFF	TGTGCCAGCAGCCTAGAAACCGGGACAGGGGTACTCGCTGAAGCTTTCTTT
TRBJ2-7	NA	many	TRBV6-9	CASSYKIGQEKYEQYF	TGTGCCAGCAGTTATAAAATCGGCCAGGAGAAATACGAGCAGTACTTC
TRBJ2-5	TRBD1	NA	TRBV7-3	CASSQGTGKGETQYF	TGTGCCAGCAGCCAAGGGACAGGGAAAGGAGAGACCCAGTACTTC
TRBJ2-3	TRBD2	NA	TRBV10-2	CASSESRWTSQLTDTQYF	TGCGCCAGCAGTGAGTCGAGATGGACTAGCCAACTCACAGATACGCAGTATTTT
TRBJ2-2	TRBD2	NA	TRBV4-3	CASSQVAGVNTGELFF	TGCGCCAGCAGCCAAGTGGCGGGGGTGAACACCGGGGAGCTGTTTTTT
TRBJ2-1	NA	many	TRBV29-1	CSVETVHEQFF	TGCAGCGTTGAAACCGTCCATGAGCAGTTCTTC
TRBJ2-2	NA	few	TRBV12-3/TRBV12-4	CASSLTALGTGELFF	TGTGCCAGCAGTTTGACAGCCCTGGGGACCGGGGAGCTGTTTTTT
TRBJ2-2	NA	many	TRBV20-1	CSARASRGNTGELFF	TGCAGTGCTAGAGCGTCCAGGGGAAACACCGGGGAGCTGTTTTTT
TRBJ1-1	TRBD1	many	TRBV5-4	CASSRRQGVNTEAFF	TGTGCCAGCAGCAGACGACAGGGCGTGAACACTGAAGCTTTCTTT
TRBJ2-7	TRBD1	many	TRBV7-9	CASSLGDHWGTGAEQYF	TGTGCCAGCAGCTTAGGAGATCACTGGGGGACAGGGGCCGAGCAGTACTTC
TRBJ2-4	NA	few	TRBV12-3/TRBV12-4	CASSQTAQGIQYF	TGTGCCAGCAGCCAGACAGCCCAGGGCATTCAGTACTTC
TRBJ1-2	NA	few	TRBV7-2	CASSFQAEDYGYTF	TGTGCCAGCAGCTTCCAGGCCGAAGACTATGGCTACACCTTC
TRBJ2-7	TRBD2	few	TRBV20-1	CSARGGYGREEQYF	TGCAGTGCTAGAGGGGGATACGGGAGGGAAGAGCAGTACTTC
TRBJ2-2	NA	few	TRBV7-9	CASSLTRYRTNTGELFF	TGTGCCAGCAGCTTAACTCGTTACAGGACAAACACCGGGGAGCTGTTTTTT
TRBJ2-4	NA	NA	TRBV6-1	CASSDLQGAKNIQYF	TGTGCCAGCAGTGATCTACAGGGAGCCAAAAACATTCAGTACTTC
TRBJ1-1	TRBD1	NA	TRBV20-1	CSARETTGTEAFF	TGCAGTGCTAGAGAGACGACAGGGACTGAAGCTTTCTTT
TRBJ1-4	NA	NA	TRBV5-1	CASSQGPSDNEKLFF	TGCGCCAGCAGCCAGGGCCCCTCGGACAATGAAAAACTGTTTTTT
TRBJ2-7	TRBD2	few	TRBV5-4	CASSIKRTSGTYEQYF	TGTGCCAGCAGCATCAAAAGGACTAGCGGAACCTACGAGCAGTACTTC
TRBJ1-3	TRBD1	few	TRBV7-8	CASSPGQGAPGNTIYF	TGTGCCAGCAGCCCGGGACAGGGGGCTCCTGGAAACACCATATATTTT